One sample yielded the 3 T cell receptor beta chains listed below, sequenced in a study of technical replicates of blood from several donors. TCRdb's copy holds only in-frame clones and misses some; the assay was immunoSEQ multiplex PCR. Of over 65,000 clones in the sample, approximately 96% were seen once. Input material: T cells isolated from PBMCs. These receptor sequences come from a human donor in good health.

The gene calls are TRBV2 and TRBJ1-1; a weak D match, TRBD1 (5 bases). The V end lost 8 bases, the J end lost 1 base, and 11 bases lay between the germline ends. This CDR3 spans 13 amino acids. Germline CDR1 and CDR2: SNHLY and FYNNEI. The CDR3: CASRLGENTEAFF. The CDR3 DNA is TGTGCCAGCCGTTTAGGGGAGAACACTGAAGCTTTCTTT.

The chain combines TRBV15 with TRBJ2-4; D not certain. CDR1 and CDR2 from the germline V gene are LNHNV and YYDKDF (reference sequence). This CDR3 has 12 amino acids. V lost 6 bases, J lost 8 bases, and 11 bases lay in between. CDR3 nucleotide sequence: TGTGCCACCAGTCCAGCCGCGGACATTCAGTACTTC. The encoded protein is CATSPAADIQYF.

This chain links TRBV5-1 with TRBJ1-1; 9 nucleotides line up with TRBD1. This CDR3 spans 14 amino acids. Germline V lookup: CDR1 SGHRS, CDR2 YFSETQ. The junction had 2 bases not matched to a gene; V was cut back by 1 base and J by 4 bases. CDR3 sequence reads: CASSLQGQGTEAFF. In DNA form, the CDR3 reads TGCGCCAGCAGCTTGCAGGGACAGGGCACTGAAGCTTTCTTT.